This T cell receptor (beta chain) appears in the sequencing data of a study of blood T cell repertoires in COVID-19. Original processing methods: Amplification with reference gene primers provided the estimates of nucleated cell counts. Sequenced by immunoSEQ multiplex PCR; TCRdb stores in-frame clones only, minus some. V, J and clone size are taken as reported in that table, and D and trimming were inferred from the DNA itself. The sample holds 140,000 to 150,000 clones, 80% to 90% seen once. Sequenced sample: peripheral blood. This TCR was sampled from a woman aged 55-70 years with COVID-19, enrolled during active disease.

CDR3 DNA sequence: TGTGCCAGCAGTTACTCGGGCACAACCGGGGAGCTGTTTTTT. This translates into CASSYSGTTGELFF. The chain uses TRBV6-6 and TRBJ2-2, with D unclear. Trimming shortened V by 0 bases and J by 5 bases, and 7 bases separated the two germline ends. The germline CDR1 and CDR2 sequences are MNHNY and SVGAGI (reference sequence). The CDR3 loop spans 14 amino acids.